This T cell receptor (beta chain) was recorded in a study of blood T cells in healthy people across ages. Sample-barcoded 5' priming and a J-beta primer mix drove a second PCR of about 6 to 12 cycles. TCRdb itself ran the 5' RACE reads through MiXCR, one entry per CDR3 protein. The sample carries 750,000 to 950,000 distinct CDR3 sequences, roughly 24% recorded once. Germline loops: CDR1 SEHNR, CDR2 FQNEAQ (reference sequence). CDR3 length: 13 amino acids. Notes on this clonotype: Antigen: not known.

Study-level findings and limits: Possibly confounding the expanded clonotype changes was the fact that donor CMV status was unknown.

The same specimen was also included in a second study, on T cells of mothers and their children.

The clonotype was recovered from a boy younger than 18 in good health. The genes are TRBV7-9 and TRBJ2-5; possible D gene TRBD1, 5 bases. The J call is doubtful: the DNA matches TRBJ2-7 better. Sequenced sample: blood. This chain's CDR3 is CASSFLGQYEQYF. The CDR3, as DNA: TGTGCCAGCAGCTTCCTGGGGCAATACGAGCAGTACTTC.